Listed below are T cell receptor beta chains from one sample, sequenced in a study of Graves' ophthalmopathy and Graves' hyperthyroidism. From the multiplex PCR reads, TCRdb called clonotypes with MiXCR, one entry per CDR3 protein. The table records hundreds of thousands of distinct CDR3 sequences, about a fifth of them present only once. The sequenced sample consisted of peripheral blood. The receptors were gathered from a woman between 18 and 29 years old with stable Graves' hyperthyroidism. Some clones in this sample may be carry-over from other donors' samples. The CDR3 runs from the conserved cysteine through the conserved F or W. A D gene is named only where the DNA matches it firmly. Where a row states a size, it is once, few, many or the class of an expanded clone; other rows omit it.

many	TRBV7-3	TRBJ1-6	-	CASSLTDYNSPLHF	TGTGCCAGCAGCTTAACGGACTATAATTCACCCCTCCACTTT
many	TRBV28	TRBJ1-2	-	CASSFPAGAYGYTF	TGTGCCAGCAGTTTCCCCGCGGGGGCATATGGCTACACCTTC
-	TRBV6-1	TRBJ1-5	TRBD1	CASRDRFTQPQHF	TGTGCCAGCCGGGACAGGTTTACTCAGCCCCAGCATTTT
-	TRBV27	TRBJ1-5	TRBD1	CASSLGGGAQPQHF	TGTGCCAGCAGTTTAGGAGGGGGCGCTCAGCCCCAGCATTTT
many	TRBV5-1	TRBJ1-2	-	CASSGGGNFYGYTF	TGCGCCAGCAGCGGGGGAGGGAACTTCTATGGCTACACCTTC
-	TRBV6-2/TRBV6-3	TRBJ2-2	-	CASTTVSYTGELFF	TGTGCCAGCACCACTGTGTCTTACACCGGGGAGCTGTTTTTT
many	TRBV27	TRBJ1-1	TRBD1	CASSQGTGTGGAFF	TGTGCCAGCAGTCAAGGAACCGGGACAGGGGGAGCTTTCTTT
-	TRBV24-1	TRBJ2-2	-	CATGAGFGELFF	TGTGCCACCGGCGCGGGGTTCGGGGAGCTGTTTTTT
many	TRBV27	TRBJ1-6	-	CASSSRDILSPLHF	TGTGCCAGCAGTTCACGGGACATACTCTCACCCCTCCACTTT
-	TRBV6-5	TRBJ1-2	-	CASSYSGERYTF	TGTGCCAGCAGTTACTCGGGCGAGCGCTACACCTTC
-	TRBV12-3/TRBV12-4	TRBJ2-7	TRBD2	CASSGGWNEQYF	TGTGCCAGCTCGGGGGGGTGGAACGAGCAGTACTTC
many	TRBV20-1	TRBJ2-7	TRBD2	CSARAPLAGGREQYF	TGCAGTGCTAGAGCCCCACTAGCGGGAGGGCGCGAGCAGTACTTC
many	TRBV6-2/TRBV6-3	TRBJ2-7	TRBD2	CASSSLFEREGPPKTYEQYF	TGTGCCAGCAGTTCCCTCTTTGAGCGGGAGGGACCGCCGAAAACCTACGAGCAGTACTTC
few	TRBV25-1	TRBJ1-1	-	CASSESRFGGTEAFF	TGTGCCAGCAGTGAATCCAGGTTTGGGGGCACTGAAGCTTTCTTT
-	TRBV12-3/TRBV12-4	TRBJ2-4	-	CASSQVAGAKNIKYF	TGTGCCAGCAGCCAAGTGGCAGGGGCCAAAAACATTAAGTACTTC
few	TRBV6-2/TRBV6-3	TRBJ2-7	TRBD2	CASSYRGRGRFSGSYEQYF	TGTGCCAGCAGTTATCGGGGGAGGGGTCGGTTTAGTGGCTCCTACGAGCAGTACTTC
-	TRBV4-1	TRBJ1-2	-	CASSQTTGMFYGYTF	TGCGCCAGCAGCCAAACTACCGGGATGTTCTATGGCTACACCTTC
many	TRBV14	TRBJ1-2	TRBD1	CASSQERTGYYGYTF	TGTGCCAGCAGCCAAGAAAGGACAGGGTATTATGGCTACACCTTC
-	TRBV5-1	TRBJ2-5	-	CASSWSPGETQYF	TGCGCCAGCAGCTGGAGCCCGGGAGAGACCCAGTACTTC
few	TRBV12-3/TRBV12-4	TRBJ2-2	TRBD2	CASIGLAGGPNTGELFF	TGTGCCAGCATCGGACTAGCGGGGGGGCCTAACACCGGGGAGCTGTTTTTT
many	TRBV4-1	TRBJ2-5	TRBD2	CASSLTASGSSAGETQYF	TGCGCCAGCAGCCTTACGGCTAGCGGGAGTAGCGCGGGGGAGACCCAGTACTTC
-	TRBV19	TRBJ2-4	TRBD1	CASTYTGGYAKNIQYF	TGTGCCAGCACATATACAGGGGGATACGCCAAAAACATTCAGTACTTC
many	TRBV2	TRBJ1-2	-	CASGSNFYGYTF	TGTGCCAGCGGGTCAAACTTCTATGGCTACACCTTC
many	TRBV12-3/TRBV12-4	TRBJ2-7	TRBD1	CASSPHRGEGHEQYF	TGTGCCAGCAGTCCACACAGGGGGGAAGGACACGAGCAGTACTTC
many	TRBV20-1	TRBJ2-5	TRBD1	CSVLPGTGDLGTQYF	TGCAGTGTCCTACCCGGGACAGGGGATCTCGGGACCCAGTACTTC
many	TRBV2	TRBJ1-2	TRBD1	CASSGSTGTGYTF	TGTGCCAGCAGTGGATCGACAGGGACTGGCTACACCTTC
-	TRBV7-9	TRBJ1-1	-	CASSPEFRGAFF	TGTGCCAGCAGCCCCGAGTTTCGAGGAGCTTTCTTT
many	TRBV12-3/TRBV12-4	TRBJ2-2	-	CASREPDTANTGELFF	TGTGCCAGCAGGGAACCGGACACGGCGAACACCGGGGAGCTGTTTTTT
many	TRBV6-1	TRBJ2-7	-	CASSELTAWVVEQYF	TGTGCCAGCAGTGAACTGACGGCCTGGGTCGTCGAGCAGTACTTC
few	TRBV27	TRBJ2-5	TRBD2	CASSRGGGGTQYF	TGTGCCAGCAGTCGTGGTGGGGGGGGGACCCAGTACTTC
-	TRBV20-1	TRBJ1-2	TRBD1	CSADDPGQPYGYTF	TGCAGTGCTGACGATCCGGGACAGCCTTATGGCTACACCTTC
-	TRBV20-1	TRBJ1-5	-	CSAREGGLHQPQHF	TGCAGTGCTAGAGAGGGCGGACTTCATCAGCCCCAGCATTTT
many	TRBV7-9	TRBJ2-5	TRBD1	CASSAGQGIETQYF	TGTGCCAGCAGCGCGGGACAGGGGATCGAGACCCAGTACTTC
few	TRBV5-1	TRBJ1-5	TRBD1	CASSWETGSGQPQHF	TGCGCCAGCAGCTGGGAGACAGGGAGCGGTCAGCCCCAGCATTTT
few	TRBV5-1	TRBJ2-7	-	CASSETLHEQYF	TGCGCCAGCAGCGAAACATTACACGAGCAGTACTTC
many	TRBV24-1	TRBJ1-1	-	CATSDWADGEAFF	TGTGCCACCAGTGATTGGGCGGACGGAGAAGCTTTCTTT
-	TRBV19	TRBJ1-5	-	CASRAANQPQHF	TGTGCCAGTAGGGCAGCTAATCAGCCCCAGCATTTT
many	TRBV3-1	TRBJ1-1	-	CASSQDRLGKTEAFF	TGTGCCAGCAGCCAAGATCGGCTGGGAAAAACTGAAGCTTTCTTT
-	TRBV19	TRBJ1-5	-	CASSIDLGNQPQHF	TGTGCCAGTAGTATAGATCTGGGCAATCAGCCCCAGCATTTT
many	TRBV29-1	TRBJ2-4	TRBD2	CSVEGLDKNIKYF	TGCAGCGTTGAGGGACTAGACAAAAACATTAAGTACTTC
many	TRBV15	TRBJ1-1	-	CATSRGYLMNTEAFF	TGTGCCACCAGCAGAGGTTATCTGATGAACACTGAAGCTTTCTTT
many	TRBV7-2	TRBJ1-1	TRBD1	CASSSKGQGSTEAFF	TGTGCCAGCAGCTCAAAAGGACAGGGTAGTACTGAAGCTTTCTTT
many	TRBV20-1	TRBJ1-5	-	CSARSRYSNQPQHF	TGCAGTGCTAGGTCCAGATATAGCAATCAGCCCCAGCATTTT
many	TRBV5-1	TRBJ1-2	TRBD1	CASSPGQGTRGYTF	TGCGCCAGCAGCCCGGGACAGGGTACGCGGGGCTACACCTTC
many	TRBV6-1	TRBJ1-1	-	CASSGRTLNTEAFF	TGTGCCAGCAGTGGTAGGACCTTGAACACTGAAGCTTTCTTT
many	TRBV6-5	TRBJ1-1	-	CASSWGPGREANTEAFF	TGTGCCAGCAGTTGGGGACCCGGCAGGGAGGCGAACACTGAAGCTTTCTTT
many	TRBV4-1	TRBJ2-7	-	CASSQVGGIGYEQYF	TGCGCCAGCAGCCAAGTAGGGGGTATAGGCTACGAGCAGTACTTC
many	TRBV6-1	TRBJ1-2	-	CASRDSGGYTF	TGTGCCAGCAGAGACAGTGGTGGCTACACCTTC
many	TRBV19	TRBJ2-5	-	CASSPAGWNQETQYF	TGTGCCAGTAGTCCCGCGGGCTGGAACCAAGAGACCCAGTACTTC
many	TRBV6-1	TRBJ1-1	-	CASSEGGAGAFF	TGTGCCAGCAGTGAAGGGGGAGCCGGAGCTTTCTTT
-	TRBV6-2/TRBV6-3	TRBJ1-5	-	CASSSIRGASSNQPQHF	TGTGCCAGCAGTTCGATTAGGGGGGCATCGAGCAATCAGCCCCAGCATTTT
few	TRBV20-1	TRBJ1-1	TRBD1	CSAQQGQANTEAFF	TGCAGTGCCCAACAGGGACAGGCGAACACTGAAGCTTTCTTT
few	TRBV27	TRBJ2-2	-	CASSLQPQNTGELFF	TGTGCCAGCAGTCTACAGCCCCAGAACACCGGGGAGCTGTTTTTT